The next 15 T cell receptor beta chains were all read from a single sample in a study of blood T cells in healthy people across ages. The use of a sample-barcoded 5' primer and a J-beta primer mix characterized a second PCR of about 6 to 11 cycles. TCRdb re-derived calls from the 5' RACE reads in MiXCR, one entry per CDR3 protein. Among more than 1,000,000 distinct CDR3 sequences listed, about 23% were seen once. These data also formed part of another study, on T cells of mothers and their children.

What was sequenced was blood. The receptors come from a girl between 2 and 10 years old in good health.

V is TRBV5-1 and J is TRBJ2-2; 8 bases align to TRBD2. The CDR3 extends over 17 amino acids. Germline CDR1 is SGHRS and CDR2 is YFSETQ. V gave up 1 base and J gave up 3 bases; unmatched junction bases: 8. The DNA for the CDR3 is TGCGCCAGCAGCTTGTGGCCCGGGAGGGAGGACACCGGGGAGCTGTTTTTT. Protein product: CASSLWPGREDTGELFF.

The chain employs TRBV7-9 and TRBJ2-7; 8 positions match TRBD2. The CDR3 spans 17 residues. The V gene's germline CDR1 is SEHNR and CDR2 FQNEAQ (reference sequence). Germline trimming cut 4 bases from V and 2 bases from J; bases unmatched to any gene: 13. Written as DNA, the CDR3 is TGTGCCAGCAGCTCCACCCTCTCTGGACTAGCAGCCTACGAGCAGTACTTC. Encoded protein: CASSSTLSGLAAYEQYF. The variable domain in full, with the rest retrieved from reference TRBV7-9 and TRBJ2-7, is DTGVSQNPRHKITKRGQNVTFRCDPISEHNRLYWYRQTLGQGPEFLTYFQNEAQLEKSRLLSDRFSAERPKGSFSTLEIQRTEQGDSAMYLCASSSTLSGLAAYEQYFGPGTRLTVT.

A few counts support this clonotype. The chain links TRBV7-3 to TRBJ2-7; D gene unclear. Germline values: CDR1 SGHTA, CDR2 FQGTGA. Trimming shortened V by 0 bases and J by 7 bases, and 10 bases separated the two germline ends. This CDR3 contains 13 residues. The CDR3 loop is CASSLTALGEQYF. The CDR3 nucleotides read TGTGCCAGCAGCTTAACGGCCTTGGGGGAGCAGTACTTC.

The table lists this clonotype with a few counts. J is TRBJ1-1 and V is TRBV10-3, with no clear D. This CDR3 spans 14 amino acids. Per germline, CDR1 ENHRY and CDR2 SYGVKD. V was cut by 6 bases and J by 1 base, with 12 bases left in between. CDR3 residues: CAISDPEWNTEAFF. CDR3 DNA sequence: TGTGCCATCAGCGACCCAGAGTGGAACACTGAAGCTTTCTTT.

In this sample, this clonotype turned up a few times. This chain connects TRBV29-1 to TRBJ2-6, with D tentatively TRBD2 (6 bases). Germline values: CDR1 SQVTM, CDR2 ANQGSEA. With 4 bases removed from V and 0 bases from J, the gap between germline ends came to 16 bases. This CDR3 contains 17 residues. The CDR3 sequence: CSVAATRGGSGANVLTF. As DNA, the CDR3 is TGCAGCGTTGCGGCGACTAGGGGAGGCTCTGGGGCCAACGTCCTGACTTTC.

The chain uses TRBV29-1 and TRBJ1-2, with D uncertain. Germline values: CDR1 SQVTM, CDR2 ANQGSEA. The CDR3 loop spans 14 amino acids. Trimming stripped 0 bases from V and 4 bases from J, with 12 bases between. In nucleotides, the CDR3 is TGCAGCGTTGAAGATCCCACAGACTCCTATGGCTACACCTTC. Translation gives CSVEDPTDSYGYTF.

The sample holds one count of this clonotype. V is TRBV5-1 and J is TRBJ2-3; D call uncertain. CDR3 length: 15 amino acids. Trimming cost V 1 base and J 2 bases, with 11 bases left between them. CDR1 and CDR2 from the germline V gene are SGHRS and YFSETQ. The CDR3 DNA follows: TGCGCCAGCAGCTTGTCCGGATATGACACAGATACGCAGTATTTT. Its translation is CASSLSGYDTDTQYF.

The chain is built from TRBV4-1 and TRBJ1-4; 8 nucleotides agree with TRBD1. Germline V gives CDR1 MGHRA, CDR2 YSYEKL. Trimming at V came to 4 bases and at J to 5 bases, leaving 6 bases not matched to a gene. This CDR3 has 15 residues. CDR3 protein: CASSPEDRENEKLFF. CDR3 coding DNA: TGCGCCAGCAGCCCAGAGGACAGGGAAAATGAAAAACTGTTTTTT.

This clonotype was picked up a small number of times. The V and J genes are TRBV29-1 and TRBJ1-1, with 8 bases fitting TRBD1. Germline loops: CDR1 SQVTM, CDR2 ANQGSEA. J was trimmed by 9 bases and V by 5 bases; bases with no gene match: 5. This CDR3 contains 11 residues. The DNA for the CDR3 is TGCAGCGTTCCCACAGGGGGGAAAGCTTTCTTT. It codes for CSVPTGGKAFF.

A word on this clonotype: No conserved phenylalanine or tryptophan ends this CDR3, so it is likely a read error. This rearrangement joins TRBV7-2 to TRBJ1-1, with D unclear. The germline CDR1 and CDR2 sequences are SGHTA and FQGNSA. The CDR3 consists of 12 residues. V was clipped by 1 base and J by 11 bases, with 11 bases between them. The CDR3 DNA is TGTGCCAGCAGCTTAGGGACCCGGCGGGCTTTCCTT. The encoded protein is CASSLGTRRAFL.

This clonotype has more than one count but fewer than ten. The chain carries TRBV29-1 and TRBJ2-5; no definite D call. The better agreement between TRBJ2-7 and the DNA end casts doubt on the J call. Germline V CDR1 and CDR2: SQVTM, ANQGSEA. CDR3 length equals 15 residues. CDR3 protein: CSVEDTAHSSYEQYF. CDR3 nucleotides: TGCAGCGTTGAAGACACCGCTCACTCTTCCTACGAGCAGTACTTC.

This clonotype was counted between two and nine times. The V and J genes are TRBV12-3 or TRBV12-4 and TRBJ2-1; D is unresolved. The length of the CDR3 is 11 residues. V lost 6 bases to trimming and J lost 8 bases, with 8 bases between them. The CDR3 DNA sequence: TGTGCCAGCAGCCCCCTCTATGAGCAGTTCTTC. Translating it yields CASSPLYEQFF.

The table lists this clonotype with a few counts. The chain combines TRBV4-3 with TRBJ2-3; the D is unclear. Germline-derived CDR1 and CDR2 are LGHNA and YSLEER. V shed 0 bases and J shed 3 bases, with 10 bases lying between them. This CDR3 region has 15 residues. The CDR3: CASSQDVGKTDTQYF. As DNA, the CDR3 is TGCGCCAGCAGCCAAGATGTTGGGAAAACAGATACGCAGTATTTT.

The chain carries TRBV12-3 or TRBV12-4 and TRBJ1-2, with D maybe TRBD1 (6 bases). Trimming took off 5 bases at V and 4 bases at J, with 11 bases between the two ends. CDR3 length equals 13 residues. The CDR3 nucleotides read TGTGCCAGCAGTGACCAGGGGTTCTATGGCTACACCTTC. It specifies CASSDQGFYGYTF.

The chain links TRBV19 to TRBJ2-2, with D maybe TRBD1 (6 bases). With 5 bases removed from V and 1 base from J, the gap between germline ends came to 17 bases. CDR1 is LNHDA, CDR2 SQIVND, per germline (reference sequence). The CDR3 sequence is 17 residues long. The CDR3 spells CASSQPSGGLNTGELFF. CDR3 sequence (DNA): TGTGCCAGTAGTCAACCTAGTGGGGGCCTGAACACCGGGGAGCTGTTTTTT.